This record concerns one T cell receptor beta chain sequence. PCR used 60 Vbeta primers and 13 Jbeta primers. This table comes from immunoSEQ multiplex PCR, and its TCRdb copy is limited to in-frame clones, with some not included. The repertoire consists of 150,000 to 200,000 clones, with just under 80% occurring once and the leading ten covering around a tenth. This record belongs to a study of cytomegalovirus exposure and HLA in healthy donors. Sequencing used PBMCs. The clonotype originates from a man between 18 and 35 years old in good health and CMV-seropositive.

CDR3 coding DNA: TGTGCCTGGAGGACAGCGGGAGGCACCACCGGGGAGCTGTTTTTT. It specifies CAWRTAGGTTGELFF. This chain uses TRBV30 with TRBJ2-2, with 9 bases fitting TRBD2. Germline V CDR1 and CDR2: GTSNPN, SVGIG (reference sequence). J was trimmed by 4 bases and V by 3 bases; bases with no gene match: 6. The CDR3 contains 15 residues. The full variable domain, completed using reference TRBV30 and TRBJ2-2, is SQTIHQWPATLVQPVGSPLSLECTVEGTSNPNLYWYRQAAGRGLQLLFYSVGIGQISSEVPQNLSASRPQDRQFILSSKKLLLSDSGFYLCAWRTAGGTTGELFFGEGSRLTVL.